A single sample is the source of the 5 T cell receptor beta chains below, sequenced in a study of molecular identifiers for immune sequencing clone quantification. TCRdb fed the PCR reads into MiXCR, producing one record per CDR3 protein. This table holds approximately 54,000 distinct CDR3 sequences, approximately 25% found once. The sequencing input was naive CD8+ T cells from blood, with Jurkat cell RNA spiked in. The subset was: FACS-sorted CD8+CD4-CCR7+CD45RA+ naive T cells. These receptors originate from a human donor in good health. Some libraries in this study had Jurkat cell RNA spiked in.

This clonotype was detected ten times or more. V and J are TRBV7-3 and TRBJ1-1; D is unclear. The CDR3 has 13 residues. With 4 bases removed from V and 7 bases from J, the gap between germline ends came to 13 bases. CDR1 SGHTA and CDR2 FQGTGA come from the germline V gene. The CDR3 loop reads CASSSSDQGEAFF. The CDR3 coding sequence is TGTGCCAGCAGCTCCTCAGACCAAGGTGAAGCTTTCTTT.

The CDR3 DNA reads TGTGCCAGCAGCTCGGCCGGGGGGATCTACGAGCAGTACTTC. It codes for CASSSAGGIYEQYF. This chain links TRBV5-4 with TRBJ2-7; TRBD2 matches 7 bases. J gave up 3 bases and V 3 bases, and 6 bases lay outside the gene matches. Germline lookup yields CDR1 SGHNT and CDR2 YYREEE (reference sequence). The CDR3 length is 14 residues.

This clonotype was seen repeatedly, ten times or more. The chain carries TRBV4-3 and TRBJ2-7; no firm D call. CDR1 and CDR2 from the germline V gene are LGHNA and YSLEER. The CDR3 is 15 amino acids. Trimming left V 0 bases short and J 2 bases short, with 11 bases between. CDR3 coding DNA: TGCGCCAGCAGCCAAGAAAGGGTCCTTCCCTACGAGCAGTACTTC. It specifies CASSQERVLPYEQYF.

The gene calls are TRBV6-2 or TRBV6-3 and TRBJ1-5; D gene uncertain. Germline loops: CDR1 MNHEY, CDR2 SVGEGT. V lost 6 bases and J lost 1, with 13 bases in between. The CDR3 has 15 residues. The CDR3 region has the DNA TGTGCCAGCAGCTACATCGCCAGAAGCAATCAGCCCCAGCATTTT. This translates into CASSYIARSNQPQHF.

This clonotype was seen many times. The chain employs TRBV4-3 and TRBJ2-5, with 8 nucleotides matching TRBD2. This CDR3 is 15 amino acids long. The germline gives CDR1 LGHNA, CDR2 YSLEER. V gave up 0 bases and J gave up 1 base; unmatched junction bases: 1. The CDR3, as DNA: TGCGCCAGCAGCCAAGATGCGGGGGGCCAAGAGACCCAGTACTTC. Its protein is CASSQDAGGQETQYF.